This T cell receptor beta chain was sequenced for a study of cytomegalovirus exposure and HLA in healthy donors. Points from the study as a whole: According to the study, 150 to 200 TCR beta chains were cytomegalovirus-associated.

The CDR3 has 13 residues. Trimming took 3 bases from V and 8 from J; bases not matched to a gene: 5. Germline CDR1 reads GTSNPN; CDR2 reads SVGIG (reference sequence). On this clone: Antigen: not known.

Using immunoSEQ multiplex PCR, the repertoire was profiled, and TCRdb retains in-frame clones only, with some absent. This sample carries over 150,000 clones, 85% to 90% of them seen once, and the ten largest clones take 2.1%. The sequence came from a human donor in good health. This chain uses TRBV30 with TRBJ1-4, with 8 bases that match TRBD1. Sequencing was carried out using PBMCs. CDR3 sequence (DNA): TGTGCCTGGAGCCAAAGGACAGGGGAAAAACTGTTTTTT. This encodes CAWSQRTGEKLFF.